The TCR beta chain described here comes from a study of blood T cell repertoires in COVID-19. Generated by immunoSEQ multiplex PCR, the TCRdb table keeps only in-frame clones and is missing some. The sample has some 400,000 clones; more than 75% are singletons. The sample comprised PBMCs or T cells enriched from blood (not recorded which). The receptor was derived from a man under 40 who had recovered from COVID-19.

Here the CDR3 reads CASSEGDYGYTF. In DNA form, the CDR3 reads TGTGCCAGCAGTGAGGGGGACTATGGCTACACCTTC. The chain couples TRBV12-3 or TRBV12-4 to TRBJ1-2; possibly TRBD1 for D (6 bases). The CDR3 has 12 amino acids. The V end lost 5 bases, the J end lost 3 bases, and 7 bases lay between the germline ends.